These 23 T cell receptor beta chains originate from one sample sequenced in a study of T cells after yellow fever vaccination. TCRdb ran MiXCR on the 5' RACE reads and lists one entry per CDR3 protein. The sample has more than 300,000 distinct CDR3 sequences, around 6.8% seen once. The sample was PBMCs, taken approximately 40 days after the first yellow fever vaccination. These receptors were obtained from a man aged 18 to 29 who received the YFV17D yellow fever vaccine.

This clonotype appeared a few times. DNA of the CDR3: TGTGCCAGCTCACCCGACCGGGTAGGGAACACTGAAGCTTTCTTT. Protein: CASSPDRVGNTEAFF. The chain has TRBV18 and TRBJ1-1; D gene uncertain. Between the trimmed V and J ends, which lost 3 bases and 1 base, there was a span of 12 bases. The CDR3 covers 15 residues. Germline CDR1 KGHSH, CDR2 LQKENI.

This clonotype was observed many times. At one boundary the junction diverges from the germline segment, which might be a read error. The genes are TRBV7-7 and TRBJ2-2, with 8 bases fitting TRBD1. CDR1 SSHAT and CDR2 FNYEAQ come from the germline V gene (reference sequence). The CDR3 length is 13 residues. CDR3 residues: CASSFGQGGELFF. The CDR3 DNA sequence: TGTGCTAGCAGCTTTGGACAGGGCGGGGAGCTGTTTTTT.

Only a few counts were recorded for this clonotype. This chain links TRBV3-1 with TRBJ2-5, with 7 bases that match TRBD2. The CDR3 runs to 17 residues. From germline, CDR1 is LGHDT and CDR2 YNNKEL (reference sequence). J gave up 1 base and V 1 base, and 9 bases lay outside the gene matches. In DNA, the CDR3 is TGTGCCAGCAGCCAAGTCGGGAGCCAGCGGGGCCAAGAGACCCAGTACTTC. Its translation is CASSQVGSQRGQETQYF.

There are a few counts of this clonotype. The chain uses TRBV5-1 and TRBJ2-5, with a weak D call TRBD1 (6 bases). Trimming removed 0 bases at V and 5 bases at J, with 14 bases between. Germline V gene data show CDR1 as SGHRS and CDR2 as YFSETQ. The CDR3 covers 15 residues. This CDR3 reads CASSLVAGELETQYF. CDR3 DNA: TGCGCCAGCAGCTTGGTGGCAGGGGAGTTGGAGACCCAGTACTTC.

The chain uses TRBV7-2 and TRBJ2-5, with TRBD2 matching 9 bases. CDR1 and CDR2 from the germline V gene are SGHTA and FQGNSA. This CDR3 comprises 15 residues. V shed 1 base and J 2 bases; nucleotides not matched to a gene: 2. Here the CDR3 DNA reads TGTGCCAGCAGCTTAGATGCGGGGGGGCAAGAGACCCAGTACTTC. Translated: CASSLDAGGQETQYF.

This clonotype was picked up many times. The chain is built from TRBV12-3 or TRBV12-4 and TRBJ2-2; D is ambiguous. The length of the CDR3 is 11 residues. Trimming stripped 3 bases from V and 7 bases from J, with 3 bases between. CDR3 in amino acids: CASSFYGELFF. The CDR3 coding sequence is TGTGCCAGCAGTTTTTACGGGGAGCTGTTTTTT.

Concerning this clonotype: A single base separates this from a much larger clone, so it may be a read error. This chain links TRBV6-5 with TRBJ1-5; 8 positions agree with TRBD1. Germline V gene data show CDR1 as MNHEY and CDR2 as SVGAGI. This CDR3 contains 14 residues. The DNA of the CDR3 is TGTGCCAGCAGTTGGACAGGGAGCAATCAGACCCAGCATTTT. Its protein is CASSWTGSNQTQHF.

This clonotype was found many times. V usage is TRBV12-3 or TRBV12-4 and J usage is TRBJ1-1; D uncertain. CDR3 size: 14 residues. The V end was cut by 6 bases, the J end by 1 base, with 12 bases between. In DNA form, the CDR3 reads TGTGCCAGCAGATACCCAGCCGCGAACACTGAAGCTTTCTTT. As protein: CASRYPAANTEAFF.

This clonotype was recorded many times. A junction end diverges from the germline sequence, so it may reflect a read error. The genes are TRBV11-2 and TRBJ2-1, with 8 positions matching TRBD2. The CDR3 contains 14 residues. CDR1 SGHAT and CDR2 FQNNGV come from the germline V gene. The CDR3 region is CASSLEPSGYRRLF. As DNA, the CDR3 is TGTGCCAGCAGCTTAGAGCCTAGCGGGTACCGACGACTCTTC.

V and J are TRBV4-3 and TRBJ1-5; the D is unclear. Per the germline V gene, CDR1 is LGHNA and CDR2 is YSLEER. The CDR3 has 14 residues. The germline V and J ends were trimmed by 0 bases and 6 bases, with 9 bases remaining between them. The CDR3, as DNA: TGCGCCAGCAGCCAAGATAGCCAGTTTCAGCCCCAGCATTTT. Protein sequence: CASSQDSQFQPQHF.

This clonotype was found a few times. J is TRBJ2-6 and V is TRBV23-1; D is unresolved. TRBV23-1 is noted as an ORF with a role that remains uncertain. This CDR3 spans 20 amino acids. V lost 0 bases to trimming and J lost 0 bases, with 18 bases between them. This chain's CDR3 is CASSQSRTHRRHSGANVLTF. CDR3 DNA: TGCGCCAGCAGTCAATCTCGGACCCATCGCCGGCACTCTGGGGCCAACGTCCTGACTTTC.

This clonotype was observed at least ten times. The CDR3 bases are TGTGCCAGCAGCTTAGGGCCCGCGGGGAACATTCAGTACTTC. As protein: CASSLGPAGNIQYF. The V and J genes are TRBV7-2 and TRBJ2-4; possibly TRBD2 for D (6 bases). CDR3 length: 14 residues. CDR1 and CDR2 (germline): SGHTA, FQGNSA. V was shortened by 1 base and J by 7 bases, with 11 bases between the two germline ends.

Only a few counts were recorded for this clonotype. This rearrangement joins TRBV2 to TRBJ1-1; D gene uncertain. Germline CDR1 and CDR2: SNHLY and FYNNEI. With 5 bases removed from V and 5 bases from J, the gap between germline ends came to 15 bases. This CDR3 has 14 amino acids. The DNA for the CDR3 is TGTGCCAGCAGTCTCGGCAGGTCGGGTACTGAAGCTTTCTTT. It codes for CASSLGRSGTEAFF.

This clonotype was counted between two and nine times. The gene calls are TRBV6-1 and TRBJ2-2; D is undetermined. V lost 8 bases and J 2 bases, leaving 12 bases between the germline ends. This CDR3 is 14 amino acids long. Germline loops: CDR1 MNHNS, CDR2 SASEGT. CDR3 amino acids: CASWHDANTGELFF. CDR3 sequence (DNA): TGTGCCAGCTGGCACGACGCAAACACCGGGGAGCTGTTTTTT.

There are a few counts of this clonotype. CDR3: CASSQRLSGANVLTF. CDR3 in DNA: TGTGCCAGCAGCCAACGGCTCTCTGGGGCCAACGTCCTGACTTTC. The chain employs TRBV3-1 and TRBJ2-6; D is ambiguous. CDR3 length equals 15 residues. The ends were cut back, 2 bases at V and 0 bases at J, with 5 bases in the middle. The germline V gene has CDR1 LGHDT and CDR2 YNNKEL (reference sequence).

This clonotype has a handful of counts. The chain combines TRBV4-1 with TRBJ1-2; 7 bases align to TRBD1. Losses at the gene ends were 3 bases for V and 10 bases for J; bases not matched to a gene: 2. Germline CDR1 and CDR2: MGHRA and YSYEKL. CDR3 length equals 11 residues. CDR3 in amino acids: CASSQGTAYTF. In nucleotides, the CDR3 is TGCGCCAGCAGCCAGGGGACAGCCTACACCTTC.

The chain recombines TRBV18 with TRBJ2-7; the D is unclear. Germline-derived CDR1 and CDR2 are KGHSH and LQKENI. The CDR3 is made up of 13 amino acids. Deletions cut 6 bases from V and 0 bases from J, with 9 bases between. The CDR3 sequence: CASSETPSYEQYF. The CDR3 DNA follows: TGTGCCAGCTCGGAGACACCCTCCTACGAGCAGTACTTC.

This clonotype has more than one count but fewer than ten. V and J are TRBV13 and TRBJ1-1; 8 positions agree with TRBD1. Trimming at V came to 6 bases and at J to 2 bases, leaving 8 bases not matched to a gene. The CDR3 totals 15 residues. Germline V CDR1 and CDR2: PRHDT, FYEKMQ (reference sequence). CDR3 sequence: CASRDPDRGNTEAFF. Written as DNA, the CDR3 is TGTGCCAGCAGAGATCCCGACAGGGGTAACACTGAAGCTTTCTTT.

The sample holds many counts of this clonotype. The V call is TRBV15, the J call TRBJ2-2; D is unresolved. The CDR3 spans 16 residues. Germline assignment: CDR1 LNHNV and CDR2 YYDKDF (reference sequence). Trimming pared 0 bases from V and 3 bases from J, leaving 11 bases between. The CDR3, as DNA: TGTGCCACCAGCAGAGATCCACTTTCCGACACCGGGGAGCTGTTTTTT. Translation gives CATSRDPLSDTGELFF.

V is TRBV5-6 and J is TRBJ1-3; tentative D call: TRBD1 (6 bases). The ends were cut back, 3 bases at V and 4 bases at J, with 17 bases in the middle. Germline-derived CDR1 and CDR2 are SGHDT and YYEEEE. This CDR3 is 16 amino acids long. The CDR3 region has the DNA TGTGCCAGCAGCTACCCGAGGGGGGGCGGCGGAAACACCATATATTTT. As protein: CASSYPRGGGGNTIYF.

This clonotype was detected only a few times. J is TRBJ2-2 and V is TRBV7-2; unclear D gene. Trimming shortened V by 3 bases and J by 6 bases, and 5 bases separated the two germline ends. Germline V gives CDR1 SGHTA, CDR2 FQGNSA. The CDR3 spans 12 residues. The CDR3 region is CASSFIPGELFF. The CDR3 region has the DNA TGTGCCAGCAGCTTTATTCCCGGGGAGCTGTTTTTT.

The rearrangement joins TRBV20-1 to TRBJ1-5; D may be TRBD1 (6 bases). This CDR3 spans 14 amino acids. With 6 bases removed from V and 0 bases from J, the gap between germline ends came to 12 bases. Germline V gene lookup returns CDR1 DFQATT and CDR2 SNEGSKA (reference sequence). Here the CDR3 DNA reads TGCAGTGCCACGGACAGTAATAGCAATCAGCCCCAGCATTTT. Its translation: CSATDSNSNQPQHF.

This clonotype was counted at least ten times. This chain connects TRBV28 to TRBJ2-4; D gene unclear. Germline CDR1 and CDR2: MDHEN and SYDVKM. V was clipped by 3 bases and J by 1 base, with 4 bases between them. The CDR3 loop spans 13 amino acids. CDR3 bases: TGTGCCAGCAGTTTTGGGGCCAAAAACATTCAGTACTTC. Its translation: CASSFGAKNIQYF.